The 10 T cell receptor beta chains listed next were all sequenced from one sample in a study of CD4 T cells in relation to SARS-CoV-2 and coronaviruses. Generated by immunoSEQ multiplex PCR, the TCRdb table keeps only in-frame clones and is missing some. The data contain tens of thousands of clones, just over 75% of them singletons. Their antigen targets remain unknown. Sequencing was carried out using memory CD4+ T cells from PBMCs, cultured in vitro. The receptors here all came from an adult with COVID-19.

This sequence joins TRBV9 and TRBJ2-1; D not certain. V lost 1 base and J 5 bases, leaving 7 bases between the germline ends. The length of the CDR3 is 13 residues. Germline V gives CDR1 SGDLS, CDR2 YYNGEE. The CDR3 DNA reads as TGTGCCAGCAGCGTAAACGCGAACAATGAGCAGTTCTTC. Translated: CASSVNANNEQFF.

V is TRBV12-3 or TRBV12-4 and J is TRBJ2-7; TRBD1 aligns across 7 bases. The junction had 0 bases not matched to a gene; V was cut back by 4 bases and J by 0 bases. This CDR3 comprises 13 residues. CDR3 region: CASSWDSSYEQYF. The CDR3, as DNA: TGTGCCAGCAGTTGGGACAGCTCCTACGAGCAGTACTTC.

The chain carries TRBV5-4 and TRBJ1-3; D gene ambiguous. Germline V gene data show CDR1 as SGHNT and CDR2 as YYREEE (reference sequence). CDR3 length: 16 amino acids. Trimming took off 5 bases at V and 0 bases at J, with 15 bases between the two ends. This chain's CDR3 is CASSRSVSSSGNTIYF. CDR3 DNA sequence: TGTGCCAGCAGTCGTTCGGTCTCAAGCTCTGGAAACACCATATATTTT.

CDR3 sequence reads: CASSQGLPGPTNEKLFF. In DNA form, the CDR3 reads TGTGCCAGCAGCCAAGGCCTCCCGGGACCAACTAATGAAAAACTGTTTTTT. The chain is built from TRBV3-1 (or the pseudogene TRBV3-2) and TRBJ1-4, with D tentatively TRBD1 (5 bases). The V gene's germline CDR1 is LGHDT and CDR2 YNNKEL (reference sequence). The CDR3 spans 17 residues. V lost 1 base and J lost 0, with 12 bases in between.

The chain has TRBV28 and TRBJ1-5; tentatively, D is TRBD1 (6 bases). This CDR3 is built from 13 residues. Germline V CDR1 and CDR2: MDHEN, SYDVKM. Deletions cut 6 bases from V and 4 bases from J, with 10 bases between. The CDR3 loop is CASSSTGNQPQHF. CDR3 nucleotides: TGTGCCAGCAGCTCAACAGGGAATCAGCCCCAGCATTTT.

The gene calls are TRBV28 and TRBJ2-6; no clear D gene. Trimming left V 2 bases short and J 4 bases short, with 9 bases between. The CDR3 runs to 15 residues. Germline values: CDR1 MDHEN, CDR2 SYDVKM. The CDR3 here is CASSLLGSGANVLTF. The CDR3 DNA follows: TGTGCCAGCAGTTTACTGGGCTCCGGGGCCAACGTCCTGACTTTC.

This chain connects TRBV15 to TRBJ2-7; D ambiguous. Germline assignment: CDR1 LNHNV and CDR2 YYDKDF (reference sequence). The CDR3 loop spans 14 amino acids. V dropped 1 base and J dropped 2 bases, with 9 bases sitting between them. CDR3 residues: CATSRVGHAYEQYF. The CDR3 DNA reads as TGTGCCACCAGCAGAGTTGGGCATGCCTACGAGCAGTACTTC.

V usage is TRBV19 and J usage is TRBJ2-3, with no clear D. V lost 8 bases and J 0 bases, leaving 12 bases between the germline ends. The germline V gene encodes CDR1 LNHDA and CDR2 SQIVND (reference sequence). The CDR3 length is 14 residues. The CDR3 sequence: CASQDGPSTDTQYF. CDR3 DNA: TGTGCCAGTCAAGACGGGCCTAGCACAGATACGCAGTATTTT.

The chain couples TRBV4-2 to TRBJ2-3; 14 nucleotides agree with TRBD2. CDR1 is LGHNA, CDR2 YNFKEQ, per germline. V gave up 4 bases and J gave up 3 bases; unmatched junction bases: 3. This CDR3 has 16 amino acids. The CDR3 DNA sequence: TGTGCCAGCAGCCCCGGGACTAGCGGGAGAACAGATACGCAGTATTTT. Amino acid sequence: CASSPGTSGRTDTQYF.

The rearrangement uses TRBV5-1 and TRBJ2-5, with unresolved D. CDR3 length: 15 residues. With 0 bases removed from V and 5 bases from J, the gap between germline ends came to 14 bases. CDR1 and CDR2 from the germline V gene are SGHRS and YFSETQ. In nucleotides, the CDR3 is TGCGCCAGCAGCTTGGAAGTAGTGCCACGGGAGACCCAGTACTTC. Its protein product is CASSLEVVPRETQYF.